Below, 23 T cell receptor beta chains from the same sample are listed, as sequenced in a study of beta chain features in type 1 diabetes. As every portion of the isolated RNA was reverse transcribed, the sequencing read expressed TCRB transcripts. Profiled with immunoSEQ multiplex PCR; TCRdb holds only in-frame clones, not every one. This sample has under 450,000 clones, with 11% to 15% found just once. Material: naive CD4+ T cells from blood. The receptor source for this set is a man aged 25-45 years in good health.

The chain combines TRBV5-1 with TRBJ2-5; 10 bases line up with TRBD2. Germline loops: CDR1 SGHRS, CDR2 YFSETQ. The CDR3 is 19 amino acids. V was pared by 4 bases and J by 1 base, with 16 bases of the junction left unmatched. CDR3 sequence: CASSGPGLAPKWGQETQYF. Written as DNA, the CDR3 is TGCGCCAGCAGCGGACCGGGACTAGCGCCAAAATGGGGCCAAGAGACCCAGTACTTC.

V and J are TRBV30 and TRBJ2-1; TRBD2 matches 13 bases. V lost 5 bases, J lost 8 bases, and 9 bases stayed unmatched. In germline, CDR1 is GTSNPN, CDR2 SVGIG (reference sequence). This CDR3 comprises 15 residues. The chain's CDR3 is CAWGTSGTPRYEQFF. DNA for the CDR3: TGTGCCTGGGGGACTAGCGGGACCCCGAGATATGAGCAGTTCTTC.

This clone was found a few times. The rearrangement links TRBV30 to TRBJ2-3, with 10 bases lining up with TRBD2. V lost 8 bases and J lost 3; bases outside the gene matches: 5. The CDR3 spans 13 residues. Germline V lookup: CDR1 GTSNPN, CDR2 SVGIG (reference sequence). CDR3 residues: CARASGSTDTQYF. The CDR3 DNA sequence: TGTGCCAGGGCTAGCGGGAGTACAGATACGCAGTATTTT.

CDR3 coding DNA: TGTGCCAGCAGTGAACAGGGATCTAATGAAAAACTGTTTTTT. Its protein product is CASSEQGSNEKLFF. This chain joins TRBV2 and TRBJ1-4; weak D call: TRBD1 (5 bases). Trimming cost V 2 bases and J 3 bases, with 7 bases left between them. The CDR3 has 14 amino acids. Germline V lookup: CDR1 SNHLY, CDR2 FYNNEI.

The V and J genes are TRBV27 and TRBJ2-2; 9 positions agree with TRBD1. The V segment lost 4 bases and the J segment 7 bases; nucleotides outside the gene matches: 7. Germline CDR1 and CDR2: MNHEY and SMNVEV (reference sequence). The CDR3 extends over 15 amino acids. The CDR3 DNA reads TGTGCCAGCAGTTCGGGACAGGGAGGGTACGGGGAGCTGTTTTTT. Residues: CASSSGQGGYGELFF.

This clone was seen only a few times. CDR3 coding DNA: TGTGCCACCAGCAGACGACAGGGGTTCGATGAGCAGTTCTTC. Its translation: CATSRRQGFDEQFF. The chain recombines TRBV15 with TRBJ2-1; 8 bases map to TRBD1. Germline V gene lookup returns CDR1 LNHNV and CDR2 YYDKDF (reference sequence). V dropped 2 bases and J dropped 8; count of bases not matched to a gene: 5. The CDR3 runs to 14 residues. The whole variable domain, remainder taken from reference TRBV15 and TRBJ2-1, is DAMVIQNPRYQVTQFGKPVTLSCSQTLNHNVMYWYQQKSSQAPKLLFHYYDKDFNNEADTPDNFQSRRPNTSFCFLDIRSPGLGDTAMYLCATSRRQGFDEQFFGPGTRLTVL.

The rearrangement joins TRBV29-1 to TRBJ2-5; no definite D call. Germline V gene lookup returns CDR1 SQVTM and CDR2 ANQGSEA. The CDR3 contains 12 residues. Trimming shortened V by 5 bases and J by 1 base, and 8 bases separated the two germline ends. CDR3 sequence reads: CSVSPVQETQYF. CDR3 DNA: TGCAGCGTTTCTCCAGTCCAAGAGACCCAGTACTTC.

V usage is TRBV4-3 and J usage is TRBJ1-1; 7 bases match TRBD1. The CDR3 spans 16 residues. Germline V gene lookup returns CDR1 LGHNA and CDR2 YSLEER. V lost 0 bases and J lost 3; bases outside the gene matches: 7. CDR3 sequence: CASSQDHRGRYTEAFF. DNA of the CDR3: TGCGCCAGCAGCCAAGATCACAGGGGCCGTTACACTGAAGCTTTCTTT.

Only a few counts were recorded for this clone. Its ends do not fully match the called genes, so a read error is possible. The V gene is TRBV7-9, the J gene TRBJ2-5, with D maybe TRBD1 (6 bases). This CDR3 spans 12 amino acids. The germline gives CDR1 SEHNR, CDR2 FQNEAQ (reference sequence). Written as DNA, the CDR3 is TGTGCCAGCAGCTTAGTGGGACCGGGACACGACTTC. Amino acid sequence: CASSLVGPGHDF.

V gene TRBV29-1 combines with J gene TRBJ1-1; D is unclear. Germline V gene data show CDR1 as SQVTM and CDR2 as ANQGSEA. V was shortened by 5 bases and J by 1 base, with 5 bases between the two germline ends. This CDR3 comprises 11 residues. The CDR3 is CSVRGNTEAFF. The CDR3 DNA reads TGCAGCGTTCGTGGGAACACTGAAGCTTTCTTT.

This chain connects TRBV28 to TRBJ2-3; TRBD1 matches 8 bases. This CDR3 region has 16 residues. V lost 3 bases, J lost 4 bases, and 9 bases stayed unmatched. The germline V gene has CDR1 MDHEN and CDR2 SYDVKM. The CDR3: CASSLINRGQADTQYF. The CDR3 region has the DNA TGTGCCAGCAGTTTGATCAACAGGGGACAGGCAGATACGCAGTATTTT.

V and J are TRBV10-3 and TRBJ2-1; 7 positions agree with TRBD1. Looked up from germline, CDR1 is ENHRY and CDR2 is SYGVKD. There are 16 residues in the CDR3. The V gene end was trimmed by 5 bases and the J gene end by 6 bases; junction bases not matched to a gene: 13. CDR3 DNA sequence: TGTGCCATCAGTAAAGCCGGGACAGATGGGCTCAATGAGCAGTTCTTC. It is translated as CAISKAGTDGLNEQFF.

The chain has TRBV7-2 and TRBJ2-5, with D perhaps matching TRBD1 (5 bases). Germline V gene data show CDR1 as SGHTA and CDR2 as FQGNSA. Trimming shortened V by 1 base and J by 4 bases, and 7 bases separated the two germline ends. The CDR3 has 13 amino acids. This CDR3 reads CASSLVQGETQYF. The CDR3 bases are TGTGCCAGCAGCTTAGTTCAGGGAGAGACCCAGTACTTC.

V gene TRBV9 combines with J gene TRBJ2-1; no firm D call. This CDR3 region has 14 residues. Between the trimmed V and J ends, which lost 0 bases and 8 bases, there was a span of 12 bases. Germline V CDR1 and CDR2: SGDLS, YYNGEE. Here the CDR3 DNA reads TGTGCCAGCAGCGTAGGGGGTAGCCGGGATGAGCAGTTCTTC. This sequence encodes CASSVGGSRDEQFF.

J is TRBJ2-5 and V is TRBV5-6, with 9 nucleotides matching TRBD2. The trim removed 3 bases at V and 5 bases at J, leaving 8 bases unmatched. Germline CDR1 SGHDT, CDR2 YYEEEE. CDR3 length: 15 residues. This chain's CDR3 is CASSYIAGVMETQYF. The CDR3 DNA reads TGTGCCAGCAGCTATATAGCGGGAGTAATGGAGACCCAGTACTTC.

This clone was found a few times. The V call is TRBV14, the J call TRBJ1-1; D unresolved. V lost 3 bases and J lost 2, with 13 bases in between. Germline-derived CDR1 and CDR2 are SGHDN and FVKESK. CDR3 length: 15 amino acids. CDR3 sequence: CASSHTRRPNTEAFF. For the CDR3, the DNA is TGTGCCAGCAGCCACACTCGGAGGCCTAACACTGAAGCTTTCTTT.

The gene calls are TRBV9 and TRBJ1-2; 7 bases match TRBD1. CDR1 is SGDLS, CDR2 YYNGEE, per germline. The CDR3 totals 14 residues. V lost 7 bases, J lost 6 bases, and 12 bases stayed unmatched. This CDR3 reads CASSPMPGGDGYTF. CDR3 sequence (DNA): TGTGCCAGCTCCCCCATGCCAGGGGGGGATGGCTACACCTTC.

This clone was detected only a few times. V gene TRBV27 combines with J gene TRBJ2-2; no definite D call. V gave up 1 base and J gave up 1 base, with 7 bases separating them. This CDR3 region has 15 residues. Per germline, CDR1 MNHEY and CDR2 SMNVEV (reference sequence). This chain's CDR3 is CASSLFPRNTGELFF. DNA of the CDR3: TGTGCCAGCAGTTTATTCCCTAGGAACACCGGGGAGCTGTTTTTT.

This clone was found a few times. The gene calls are TRBV6-5 and TRBJ2-7; 7 bases are a match to TRBD1. Per germline, CDR1 MNHEY and CDR2 SVGAGI. Trimming removed 5 bases from V and 0 bases from J; junction bases left unmatched: 7. There are 15 residues in the CDR3. As DNA, the CDR3 is TGTGCCAGCAGTCCGACAGGGATCGTCTCCTACGAGCAGTACTTC. Amino acids: CASSPTGIVSYEQYF.

This clone was seen more than once but under ten times. The chain is built from TRBV6-6 and TRBJ2-7; D remains unclear. Germline lookup yields CDR1 MNHNY and CDR2 SVGAGI (reference sequence). Trimming removed 6 bases at V and 3 bases at J, with 18 bases between. The CDR3 consists of 15 residues. The CDR3, as DNA: TGTGCCAGCAGGGATCATCATCGTATCGGCTACGAGCAGTACTTC. Translation: CASRDHHRIGYEQYF.

This clone was detected only a few times. The chain couples TRBV9 to TRBJ1-6, with D perhaps TRBD1 (5 bases). Between the trimmed V and J ends, which lost 4 bases and 10 bases, there was a span of 15 bases. CDR1 is SGDLS and CDR2 is YYNGEE in the germline V gene. CDR3 length: 14 amino acids. The CDR3 DNA follows: TGTGCCAGCAGCTACCGAGGGGTAGGCTCACCCCTCCACTTT. This codes for CASSYRGVGSPLHF.

The chain's CDR3 is CASSKTSGGEDTQYF. The DNA for the CDR3 is TGTGCCAGCAGCAAGACTAGCGGTGGTGAGGATACGCAGTATTTT. V gene TRBV5-4 combines with J gene TRBJ2-3; 9 nucleotides agree with TRBD2. The CDR3 length is 15 residues. J was trimmed by 6 bases and V by 4 bases; bases with no gene match: 9. CDR1 SGHNT and CDR2 YYREEE come from the germline V gene (reference sequence).

The rearrangement links TRBV7-6 to TRBJ2-1; the D is unclear. V lost 2 bases to trimming and J lost 0 bases, with 5 bases between them. The CDR3 is 14 residues long. Germline CDR1 is SGHVS and CDR2 is FNYEAQ. The CDR3 DNA follows: TGTGCCAGCAGCTTATTCAGCTCCTACAATGAGCAGTTCTTC. Encoded protein: CASSLFSSYNEQFF. The full variable domain, completed using reference TRBV7-6 and TRBJ2-1, is GAGVSQSPRYKVTKRGQDVALRCDPISGHVSLYWYRQALGQGPEFLTYFNYEAQQDKSGLPNDRFSAERPEGSISTLTIQRTEQRDSAMYRCASSLFSSYNEQFFGPGTRLTVL.